This T cell receptor beta chain is from a study of shared clonotypes between healthy human individuals. Study conclusions and caveats: Among the subsets, naive ones generally showed larger estimated richness than memory ones.

Data came from immunoSEQ multiplex PCR; TCRdb stores just in-frame clones and leaves some out. The sample shows some 1 million clones, about three quarters of them seen only once. This clone has only one observation. Its antigen remains unknown. The identical CDR3 is also encoded by other nucleotide sequences in the sample. The CDR3 spans 15 residues. Germline-derived CDR1 and CDR2 are SGHRS and YFSETQ. J lost 4 bases, V lost 0 bases, and 1 base had no gene match. CD4+ cells were split into CD45RA+ naive and CD45RA-negative memory subsets. The sample was memory CD4+ T cells sorted from blood. Subset given: CD45RA-negative fraction. The clonotype comes from a man aged 18 to 29 in good health. J is TRBJ2-1 and V is TRBV5-1, with TRBD2 matching 10 bases. The CDR3: CASSLGTSGYNEQFF. CDR3 nucleotide sequence: TGCGCCAGCAGCTTGGGGACTAGCGGTTACAATGAGCAGTTCTTC.